The 2 T cell receptor beta chains reported below all come from one sample, sequenced in a study of cytomegalovirus exposure and HLA in healthy donors. Profiled with immunoSEQ multiplex PCR; TCRdb holds only in-frame clones, not every one. The repertoire holds some 170,000 clones, with about 89% as singletons. Sequenced input: PBMCs. These receptors were obtained from a man younger than 35 in good health and CMV-seropositive.

The CDR3 region has the DNA TGTGCCAGCAGTTACACCGGGACAGGGGGCGATGAGCAGTTCTTC. Amino acids: CASSYTGTGGDEQFF. This chain links TRBV6-6 with TRBJ2-1, with TRBD1 matching 12 bases. Germline V lookup: CDR1 MNHNY, CDR2 SVGAGI (reference sequence). Unmatched junction bases numbered 4, after V lost 2 bases and J lost 8 bases. The CDR3 extends over 15 amino acids.

The gene calls are TRBV23-1 and TRBJ2-5; D call uncertain. TRBV23-1 is sorted into the ORF group, with uncertain function. The CDR3 loop spans 17 amino acids. V was clipped by 0 bases and J by 5 bases, with 19 bases between them. This CDR3 is CASSQSKYQAPEETQYF. CDR3 nucleotides: TGCGCCAGCAGTCAATCCAAGTATCAGGCGCCCGAGGAGACCCAGTACTTC.